The 10 T cell receptor beta chains below come from one sample, sequenced in a study of T-cell reconstitution after alpha-beta-depleted transplantation in children. The TCRbeta library was prepared with unique molecular identifiers. Each CDR3 protein gets one entry after TCRdb re-called the PCR reads with MiXCR. The data show hundreds of thousands of distinct CDR3 sequences, approximately 13% seen once. The starting material was PBMCs, mostly from graft donor cells, obtained 360 days after TCRalphabeta/CD19-depleted stem cell transplant. The receptors stem from a male patient younger than 18 who had a stem cell transplant for acute myeloid leukemia, so the T cells may come from the graft donor.

This clonotype came up a few times. The chain carries TRBV29-1 and TRBJ2-2; 9 bases align to TRBD1. With 5 bases clipped from V and 4 bases from J, the junction kept 11 bases outside the gene matches. The CDR3 extends over 16 amino acids. From germline, CDR1 is SQVTM and CDR2 ANQGSEA. The DNA for the CDR3 is TGCAGCGTTCGGACCGGGACAGGGATATTCACCGGGGAGCTGTTTTTT. Residues: CSVRTGTGIFTGELFF.

The chain uses TRBV20-1 and TRBJ2-5; 7 bases match TRBD2. There are 15 residues in the CDR3. V was clipped by 5 bases and J by 1 base; unmatched bases: 10. CDR1 and CDR2 (germline): DFQATT, SNEGSKA (reference sequence). The CDR3 reads CSAVPSGPIQETQYF. The CDR3 coding sequence is TGCAGTGCTGTTCCTAGCGGACCAATCCAAGAGACCCAGTACTTC.

This clonotype was counted between two and nine times. Written as DNA, the CDR3 is TGTGCCAGCAGTTTAGCGAAAGTGGGACTCTATACCGTCGAGCAGTACTTC. It encodes CASSLAKVGLYTVEQYF. V usage is TRBV12-3 or TRBV12-4 and J usage is TRBJ2-7; a weak D match, TRBD2 (6 bases). Trimming shortened V by 0 bases and J by 6 bases, and 21 bases separated the two germline ends. The CDR3 sequence is 17 residues long.

This clonotype turned up a few times. V and J are TRBV20-1 and TRBJ2-3, with D possibly matching TRBD2 (6 bases). Germline V lookup: CDR1 DFQATT, CDR2 SNEGSKA (reference sequence). With 8 bases removed from V and 3 bases from J, the gap between germline ends came to 12 bases. The CDR3 contains 12 residues. Here the CDR3 reads CSCGKTTDTQYF. DNA for the CDR3: TGCAGTTGCGGGAAGACGACAGATACGCAGTATTTT.

The V gene is TRBV20-1, the J gene TRBJ1-4, with D maybe TRBD1 (5 bases). V shed 3 bases and J shed 1 base, with 9 bases lying between them. Germline V lookup: CDR1 DFQATT, CDR2 SNEGSKA (reference sequence). This CDR3 contains 14 residues. The DNA of the CDR3 is TGCAGTGCTAGGAGGGGAAGAACTAATGAAAAACTGTTTTTT. Residues: CSARRGRTNEKLFF.

This clonotype was observed a few times. The rearrangement joins TRBV11-2 to TRBJ2-7; possibly TRBD1 for D (6 bases). The CDR3 loop spans 13 amino acids. In germline, CDR1 is SGHAT, CDR2 FQNNGV. V was pared by 5 bases and J by 6 bases, with 14 bases between. The CDR3 region has the DNA TGTGCCAGCAGCCTAACAGGGTCGGGCGAGCAGTACTTC. Protein product: CASSLTGSGEQYF.

The sample holds a few counts of this clonotype. The genes are TRBV4-2 and TRBJ2-1, with 11 bases lining up with TRBD2. The V and J ends lost 6 bases and 7 bases, in that order; junction bases with no gene match: 8. CDR3 length: 15 residues. Germline V gives CDR1 LGHNA, CDR2 YNFKEQ. The CDR3 DNA sequence: TGTGCCAGCAGACAGGGACTAGCGGCGAGTAATGAGCAGTTCTTC. Amino acid sequence: CASRQGLAASNEQFF.

This clonotype was seen ten or more times. The genes are TRBV28 and TRBJ2-7; TRBD2 is a possible D gene (6 bases). The CDR3 runs to 13 residues. The germline V and J ends were trimmed by 4 bases and 3 bases, with 10 bases remaining between them. The germline V gene has CDR1 MDHEN and CDR2 SYDVKM. As DNA, the CDR3 is TGTGCCAGCAGTTCGGGACTGCTCTACGAGCAGTACTTC. It translates to CASSSGLLYEQYF.

The genes are TRBV7-3 and TRBJ2-1; 10 nucleotides match TRBD2. Germline CDR1 and CDR2: SGHTA and FQGTGA. This CDR3 is 16 amino acids long. With 1 base clipped from V and 3 bases from J, the junction kept 3 bases outside the gene matches. The CDR3 sequence is CASSLKGLAFYNEQFF. CDR3 DNA: TGTGCCAGCAGCTTAAAGGGACTAGCGTTCTACAATGAGCAGTTCTTC.

The genes are TRBV11-2 and TRBJ2-4; 16 bases match TRBD2. The V gene end was trimmed by 4 bases and the J gene end by 7 bases; junction bases not matched to a gene: 13. The CDR3 consists of 19 residues. The germline CDR1 and CDR2 sequences are SGHAT and FQNNGV. CDR3 residues: CASSSSRGTSGRAVNIQYF. CDR3 nucleotides: TGTGCCAGCAGCTCCTCCCGAGGGACTAGCGGGAGGGCCGTCAACATTCAGTACTTC.